By share, the clone carrying this T cell receptor beta chain ranks as medium-sized (0.01 to 0.1%). This record comes from a study of CD8+ T cells in alopecia areata. Extraction of RNA preceded its reverse transcription into cDNA, which served as the sequencing template. Libraries were prepared by immunoSEQ multiplex PCR; TCRdb keeps only in-frame clonotypes and omits some of them. The repertoire holds tens of thousands of clones, with more than 60% as singletons. Sorting of CD4+ cells into CD25+CD127- cells was carried out for roughly five patients. Germline V gene data show CDR1 as LNHNV and CDR2 as YYDKDF (reference sequence). The CDR3 spans 16 residues. V was shortened by 0 bases and J by 1 base, with 10 bases between the two germline ends.

What was sequenced was CD4+ Tregs sorted from blood. This TCR came from a human donor with alopecia areata. The V gene is TRBV15, the J gene TRBJ1-5, with unresolved D. The CDR3 spells CATSRDLMDSNQPQHF. For the CDR3, the DNA is TGTGCCACCAGCAGAGATCTCATGGACAGCAATCAGCCCCAGCATTTT.